This T cell receptor beta chain was profiled in a study of shared clonotypes between healthy human individuals. Naive CD8 cells lacked CD45RO and underwent positive selection for CCR7, leaving out terminally differentiated effector memory CD45RA+ cells. Broader study findings: Clonotypes not shared had lower generation probabilities than those common to all four donors.

Each cell subset's genomic DNA was divided evenly among several immunoSEQ plates. Using immunoSEQ multiplex PCR, the repertoire was profiled, and TCRdb retains in-frame clones only, with some absent. The sample gives nearly 2 million clones, about 95% of which show up once; around 1.2% is in the top ten. With respect to this clone: What it binds is unknown. Other nucleotide sequences in the sample specify the same CDR3.

This TCR derives from a young man in good health. Source material: naive CD8+ T cells sorted from blood.

The CDR3: CASSLDGSNYGYTF. CDR3 DNA sequence: TGCGCCAGCAGCTTGGACGGATCTAACTATGGCTACACCTTC. V gene TRBV5-1 combines with J gene TRBJ1-2; no clear D gene. V gave up 0 bases and J gave up 0 bases, with 6 bases separating them. This CDR3 spans 14 amino acids. CDR1 is SGHRS, CDR2 YFSETQ, per germline.